This entry features one T cell receptor beta chain sequence. This clone's antigen is unknown. No per-base quality is available; no much larger clone lies one base away. The data derive from a study of blood T cell repertoires in COVID-19 (dated by TCRdb to the early 2020s). As for the study more broadly: Samples covering the acute and convalescent phases of COVID-19 were provided by collaborators in the United States, Italy and Spain. The material from the prospective study consisted of cDNA or gDNA derived from T cells, B-cell-depleted T cells, or PBMCs. The dataset comprised deeply sampled blood TCRbeta repertoires from subjects exposed to, actively infected with, or recovered from COVID-19. The repertoires were released in a freely available public database intended as a resource for research on the immune response to SARS-CoV-2. The samples were drawn from the first 160 participants of the ongoing ImmuneRACE study and from more than 1,000 subjects provided by 6 global collaborators. Nearly every sample came with metadata listing a de-identified subject ID, COVID-19 status, age in years and sex. Where available, HLA class I and class II types were obtained from metadata supplied by the sample provider rather than from assay-based typing. Here is what the overall study found, with its caveats: The amount of clinical and demographic metadata varied by source and participant and was provided uncurated.

According to the germline V gene (reference sequence), CDR1 reads SEHNR and CDR2 reads FQNEAQ. The CDR3 has 12 amino acids, counting the end cysteine and phenylalanine. The CDR3 DNA has 36 bases and is translated from base 1. Relative to germline, V is 3 bases shorter and J is 7 bases shorter, with 7 bases between their ends. TCRbeta CDR3 regions were amplified from genomic DNA using the immunoSEQ Assay, a bias-controlled multiplex PCR. In the source study's methods: The number of nucleated cells in each sample was estimated from the amplification of reference gene primers within the assay. To quantify the absolute abundance of each unique TCRbeta CDR3 rearrangement, sequence reads were collapsed and filtered. For each sample, productive Simpson clonality was calculated by taking the square root of Simpson's diversity index across productive rearrangements. As stored in TCRdb, this immuneACCESS dataset retains in-frame rearrangements with V and J assigned. A fraction of the clones does not appear; measured against another copy, unresolved V genes explain less than half of the discrepancy, and the remainder lacks a known reason. V, J and clone size are those of that table, while D and trimming were read from the DNA. Within this sample are about 120,000 clones, with around 88% of them counted one time only. The ten largest clones capture under 13% of the sample.

The collaborating institutions used their own protocols to collect whole blood in K2EDTA tubes. For TCRbeta analysis, collaborators shipped samples as frozen whole blood, isolated PBMCs, or DNA extracted from either of those sample types. The clonotype originates from a man aged 50 to 60 with acute or convalescent COVID-19. Here the chain combines TRBV7-9 and TRBJ1-5, with no reliable assignment of the D segment. The sample taken for sequencing was peripheral blood. The CDR3 here reads CASSFDIQPQHF. The sequenced DNA is TGTGCCAGCAGCTTCGACATCCAGCCCCAGCATTTT. Reference TRBV7-9 and TRBJ1-5 genes cover what lies past the CDR3, so the full variable domain is DTGVSQNPRHKITKRGQNVTFRCDPISEHNRLYWYRQTLGQGPEFLTYFQNEAQLEKSRLLSDRFSAERPKGSFSTLEIQRTEQGDSAMYLCASSFDIQPQHFGDGTRLSIL.